At least ten counts were recorded for the clone carrying this T cell receptor beta chain. Its antigen is not identified. The entry originates in a study of CD8 T cells in ankylosing spondylitis. Study-wide results and limits: A motif of roughly eight highly homologous TCR beta variants was seen as apparently characteristic of ankylosing spondylitis blood. Within matched ankylosing spondylitis synovial fluid, disease-linked clones were reportedly significantly enriched. A number of the motif variants had already been described in reactive arthritis synovial fluid and blood. CD8+ by phenotype, disease-linked clones were relatively rare in peripheral blood.

Preparation of TCR beta libraries was done by quantitative 5'-RACE with molecular barcodes. From the 5' RACE reads, TCRdb called clonotypes with MiXCR, one entry per CDR3 protein. The profile shows over 450,000 distinct CDR3 sequences, over 9.5% of them singletons. This CDR3 comprises 12 residues. Germline CDR1 is MGHDK and CDR2 is SYGVNS. The V gene lost 7 bases and the J gene lost 3 bases, with 9 bases spanning the gap. The V call is TRBV25-1, the J call TRBJ2-5, with D possibly TRBD1 on 5 matching bases. Specimen: blood, either unsorted or a sorted T cell fraction (not recorded which). This receptor was identified in a male donor with ankylosing spondylitis. The CDR3 DNA sequence: TGTGCCAGCATGGGGCACGAAGAGACCCAGTACTTC. Encoded protein: CASMGHEETQYF.